This T cell receptor (beta chain) was observed in a study of blood T cell repertoires in COVID-19. This CDR3 has 16 amino acids. Trimming shortened V by 0 bases and J by 7 bases, and 16 bases separated the two germline ends. CDR1 and CDR2 (germline): MGHRA, YSYEKL. Under the authors' procedure: It was from reference gene primer amplification that nucleated cell counts were estimated. Profiling relied on immunoSEQ multiplex PCR, and the TCRdb table lists in-frame clones only, not all of them. V, J and clone size are taken as reported in that table, and D and trimming were inferred from the DNA itself. The table records 250,000 to 350,000 clones, 89% of them present only once.

Sequencing input: peripheral blood. The TCR sequence derives from a woman aged 60-75 years with acute or convalescent COVID-19. The V call is TRBV4-1, the J call TRBJ2-1, with unresolved D. In nucleotides, the CDR3 is TGCGCCAGCAGCCAAGATTTCCTCGTCCGGTCGAATGAGCAGTTCTTC. Translating it yields CASSQDFLVRSNEQFF.